This TCR beta chain is from a study of a mutant IDH1 vaccine in newly diagnosed glioma. Study background: Commencement of vaccination occurred 4-6 weeks following radiotherapy alone, or concurrently with temozolomide cycles.

The V gene's germline CDR1 is MGHRA and CDR2 YSYEKL. The length of the CDR3 is 15 residues. Germline trimming cut 3 bases from V and 3 bases from J; bases unmatched to any gene: 4. Libraries were prepared by immunoSEQ multiplex PCR; TCRdb keeps only in-frame clonotypes and omits some of them. In the table there are over 45,000 clones, under 90% of which are singletons. This clone was seen once. Its target is unknown. As to time point: week 5, during vaccination. It was 300 ug of mutant IDH1 20-mer peptide that made up each vaccine dose, given with topical imiquimod. This rearrangement joins TRBV4-1 to TRBJ1-4; TRBD1 aligns across 7 bases. The sample was PBMCs, taken from a glioma patient whose treatment included an IDH1 peptide vaccine. The receptor was derived from a woman between 50 and 59 years old with glioma. The CDR3 is CASSHSGTANEKLFF. For the CDR3, the DNA is TGCGCCAGCAGCCACTCCGGGACAGCTAATGAAAAACTGTTTTTT.